The entry that follows covers one TCR beta chain sequence. The sample is drawn from a study of T-cell memory formation after mild COVID-19. There are 15 residues in the CDR3. V dropped 4 bases and J dropped 14; count of bases not matched to a gene: 12. From germline, CDR1 is SGHNT and CDR2 YENEEA. TCRdb recomputed calls from the 5' RACE reads with MiXCR, one row per CDR3 protein. Of about half a million distinct CDR3 sequences listed, around a sixth were seen once; the top ten hold about 12%. The chain employs TRBV11-3 and TRBJ2-1; 12 nucleotides agree with TRBD1. The sequenced sample was PBMCs or a T cell subset sorted from them (not recorded which). This receptor was taken from an adult woman who had mild COVID-19 (a few samples of this study predate the infection). Cell type and time point are not known. The CDR3 is CASSSSGQGAFGKFF. DNA of the CDR3: TGTGCCAGCAGCTCCTCGGGACAGGGGGCTTTCGGGAAGTTCTTC.